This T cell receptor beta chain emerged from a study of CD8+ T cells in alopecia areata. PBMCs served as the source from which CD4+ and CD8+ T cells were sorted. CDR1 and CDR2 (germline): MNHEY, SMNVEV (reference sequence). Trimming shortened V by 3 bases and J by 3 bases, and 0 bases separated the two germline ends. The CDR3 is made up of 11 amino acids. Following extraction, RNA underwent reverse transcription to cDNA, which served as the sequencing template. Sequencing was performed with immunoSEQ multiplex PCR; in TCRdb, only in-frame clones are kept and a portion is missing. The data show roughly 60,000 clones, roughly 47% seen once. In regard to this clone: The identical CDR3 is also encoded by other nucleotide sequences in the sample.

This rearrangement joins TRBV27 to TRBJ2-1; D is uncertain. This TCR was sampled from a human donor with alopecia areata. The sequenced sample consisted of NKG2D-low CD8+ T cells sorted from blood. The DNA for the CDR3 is TGTGCCAGCAGTTTCTACAATGAGCAGTTCTTC. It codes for CASSFYNEQFF.